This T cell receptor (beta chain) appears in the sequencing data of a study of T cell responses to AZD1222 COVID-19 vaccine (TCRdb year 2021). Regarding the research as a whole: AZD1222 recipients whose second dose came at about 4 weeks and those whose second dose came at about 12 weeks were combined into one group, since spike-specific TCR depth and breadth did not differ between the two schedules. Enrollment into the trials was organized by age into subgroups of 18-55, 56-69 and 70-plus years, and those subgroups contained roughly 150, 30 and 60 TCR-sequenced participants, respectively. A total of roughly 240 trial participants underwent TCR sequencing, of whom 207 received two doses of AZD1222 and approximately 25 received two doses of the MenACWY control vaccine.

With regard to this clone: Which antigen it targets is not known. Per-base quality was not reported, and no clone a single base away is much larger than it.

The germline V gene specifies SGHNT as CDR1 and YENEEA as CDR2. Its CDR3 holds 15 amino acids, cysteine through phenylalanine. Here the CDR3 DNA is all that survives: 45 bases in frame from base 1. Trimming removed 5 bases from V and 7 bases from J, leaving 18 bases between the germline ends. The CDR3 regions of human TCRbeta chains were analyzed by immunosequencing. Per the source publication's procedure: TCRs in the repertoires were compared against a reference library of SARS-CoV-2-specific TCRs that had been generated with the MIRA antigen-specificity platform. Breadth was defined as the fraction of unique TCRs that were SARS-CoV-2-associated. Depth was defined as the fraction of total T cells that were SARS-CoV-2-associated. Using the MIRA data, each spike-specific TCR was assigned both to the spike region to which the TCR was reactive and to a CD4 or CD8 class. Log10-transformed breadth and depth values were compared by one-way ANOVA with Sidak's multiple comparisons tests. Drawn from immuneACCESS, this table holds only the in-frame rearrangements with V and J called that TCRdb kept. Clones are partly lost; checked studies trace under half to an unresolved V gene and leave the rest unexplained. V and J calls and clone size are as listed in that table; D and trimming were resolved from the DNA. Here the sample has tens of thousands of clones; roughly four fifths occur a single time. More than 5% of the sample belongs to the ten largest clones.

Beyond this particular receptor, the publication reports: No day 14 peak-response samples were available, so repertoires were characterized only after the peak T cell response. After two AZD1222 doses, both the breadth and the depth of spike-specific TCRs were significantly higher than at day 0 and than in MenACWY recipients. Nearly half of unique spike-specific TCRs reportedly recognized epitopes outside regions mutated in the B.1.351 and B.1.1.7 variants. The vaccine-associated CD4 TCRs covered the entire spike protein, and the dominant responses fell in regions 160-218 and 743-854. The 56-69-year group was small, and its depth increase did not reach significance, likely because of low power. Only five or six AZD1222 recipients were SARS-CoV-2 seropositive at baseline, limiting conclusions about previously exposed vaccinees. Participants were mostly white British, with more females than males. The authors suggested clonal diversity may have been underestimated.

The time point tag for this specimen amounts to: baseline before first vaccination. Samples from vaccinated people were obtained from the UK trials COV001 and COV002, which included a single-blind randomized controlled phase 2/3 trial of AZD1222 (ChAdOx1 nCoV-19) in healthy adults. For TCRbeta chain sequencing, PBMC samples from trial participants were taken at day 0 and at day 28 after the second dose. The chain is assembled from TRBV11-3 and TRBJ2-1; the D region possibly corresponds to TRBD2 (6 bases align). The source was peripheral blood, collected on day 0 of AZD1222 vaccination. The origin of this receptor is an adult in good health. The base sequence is TGTGCCAGCAGCCCCGGGGGTCAGAGGAGGAATGAGCAGTTCTTC. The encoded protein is CASSPGGQRRNEQFF.